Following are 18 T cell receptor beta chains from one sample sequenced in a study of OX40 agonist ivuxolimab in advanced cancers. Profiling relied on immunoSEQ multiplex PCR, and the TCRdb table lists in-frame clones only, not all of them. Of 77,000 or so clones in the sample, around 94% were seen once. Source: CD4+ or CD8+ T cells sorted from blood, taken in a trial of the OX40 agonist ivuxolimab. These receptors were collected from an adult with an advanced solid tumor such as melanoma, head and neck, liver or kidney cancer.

CDR3 sequence reads: CATPGRITGEQYF. The CDR3 region has the DNA TGTGCCACCCCGGGGCGGATTACGGGAGAGCAGTACTTC. V is TRBV5-4 and J is TRBJ2-7; D tentatively reads TRBD1 or TRBD2 (5 bases each). Trimming removed 9 bases at V and 7 bases at J, with 20 bases between. The germline V gene encodes CDR1 SGHNT and CDR2 YYREEE (reference sequence). The CDR3 loop spans 13 amino acids.

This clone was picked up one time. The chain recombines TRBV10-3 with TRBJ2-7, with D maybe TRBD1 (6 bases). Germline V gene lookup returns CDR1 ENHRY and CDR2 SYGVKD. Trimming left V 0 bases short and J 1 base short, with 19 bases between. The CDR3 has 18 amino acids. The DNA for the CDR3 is TGTGCCATCAGTGAGTCCCTATCCCTCACAGGGTTTTCCTACGAGCAGTACTTC. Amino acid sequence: CAISESLSLTGFSYEQYF.

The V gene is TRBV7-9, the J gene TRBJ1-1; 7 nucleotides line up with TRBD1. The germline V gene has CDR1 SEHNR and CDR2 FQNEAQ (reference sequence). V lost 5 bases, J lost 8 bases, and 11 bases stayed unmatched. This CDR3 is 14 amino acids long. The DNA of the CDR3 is TGTGCCAGCAGCCCGCTCCCGGGACAGTTAGAAGCTTTCTTT. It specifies CASSPLPGQLEAFF.

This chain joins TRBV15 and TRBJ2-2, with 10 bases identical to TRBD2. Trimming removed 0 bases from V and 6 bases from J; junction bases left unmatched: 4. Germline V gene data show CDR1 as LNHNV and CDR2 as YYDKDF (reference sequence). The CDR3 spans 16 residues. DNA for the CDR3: TGTGCCACCAGCAGAGATCGGCTAGCGGGGGCCGGGGAGCTGTTTTTT. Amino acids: CATSRDRLAGAGELFF. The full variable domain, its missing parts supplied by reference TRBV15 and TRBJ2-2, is DAMVIQNPRYQVTQFGKPVTLSCSQTLNHNVMYWYQQKSSQAPKLLFHYYDKDFNNEADTPDNFQSRRPNTSFCFLDIRSPGLGDTAMYLCATSRDRLAGAGELFFGEGSRLTVL.

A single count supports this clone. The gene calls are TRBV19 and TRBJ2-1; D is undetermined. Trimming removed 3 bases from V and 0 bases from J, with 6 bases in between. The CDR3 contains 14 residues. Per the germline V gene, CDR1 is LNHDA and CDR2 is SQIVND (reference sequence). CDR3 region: CASSIPLSYNEQFF. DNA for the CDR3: TGTGCCAGTAGTATCCCTCTCTCCTACAATGAGCAGTTCTTC. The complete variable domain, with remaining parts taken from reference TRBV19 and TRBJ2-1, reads DGGITQSPKYLFRKEGQNVTLSCEQNLNHDAMYWYRQDPGQGLRLIYYSQIVNDFQKGDIAEGYSVSREKKESFPLTVTSAQKNPTAFYLCASSIPLSYNEQFFGPGTRLTVL.

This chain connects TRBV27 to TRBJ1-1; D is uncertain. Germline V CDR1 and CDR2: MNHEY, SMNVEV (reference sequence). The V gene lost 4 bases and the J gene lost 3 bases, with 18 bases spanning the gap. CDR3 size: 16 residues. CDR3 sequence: CASSSRDPKPYTEAFF. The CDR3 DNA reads TGTGCCAGCAGTTCGAGAGATCCAAAGCCCTACACTGAAGCTTTCTTT.

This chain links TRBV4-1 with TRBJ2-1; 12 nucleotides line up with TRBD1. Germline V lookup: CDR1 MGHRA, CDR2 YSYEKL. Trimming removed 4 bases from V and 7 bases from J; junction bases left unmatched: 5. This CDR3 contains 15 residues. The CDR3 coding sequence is TGCGCCAGCAGCCCCGGGACAGGGGGCCTGAATGAGCAGTTCTTC. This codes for CASSPGTGGLNEQFF.

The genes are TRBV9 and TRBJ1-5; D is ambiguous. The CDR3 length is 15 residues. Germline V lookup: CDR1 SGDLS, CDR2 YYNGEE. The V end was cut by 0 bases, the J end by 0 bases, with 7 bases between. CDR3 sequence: CASSVEGVSNQPQHF. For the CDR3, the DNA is TGTGCCAGCAGCGTAGAAGGAGTTAGCAATCAGCCCCAGCATTTT.

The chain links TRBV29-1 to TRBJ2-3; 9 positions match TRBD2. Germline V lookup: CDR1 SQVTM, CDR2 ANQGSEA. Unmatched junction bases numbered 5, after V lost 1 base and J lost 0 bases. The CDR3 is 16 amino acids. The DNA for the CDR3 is TGCAGCGTTGAAGGGCTAGCGGGGCATAGCACAGATACGCAGTATTTT. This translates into CSVEGLAGHSTDTQYF.

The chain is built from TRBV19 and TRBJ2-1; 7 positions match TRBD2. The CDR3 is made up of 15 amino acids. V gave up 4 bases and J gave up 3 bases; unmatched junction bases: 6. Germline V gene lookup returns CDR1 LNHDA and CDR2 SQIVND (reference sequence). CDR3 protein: CASSTSGTLYNEQFF. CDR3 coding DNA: TGTGCCAGTAGTACTAGCGGAACCCTCTACAATGAGCAGTTCTTC.

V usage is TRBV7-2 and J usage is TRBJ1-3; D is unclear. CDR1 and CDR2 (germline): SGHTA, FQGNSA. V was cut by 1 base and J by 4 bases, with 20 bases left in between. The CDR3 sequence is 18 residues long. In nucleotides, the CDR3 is TGTGCCAGCAGCTTAGGTTACCCCTCGGGAGGGTACGGAAACACCATATATTTT. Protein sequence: CASSLGYPSGGYGNTIYF.

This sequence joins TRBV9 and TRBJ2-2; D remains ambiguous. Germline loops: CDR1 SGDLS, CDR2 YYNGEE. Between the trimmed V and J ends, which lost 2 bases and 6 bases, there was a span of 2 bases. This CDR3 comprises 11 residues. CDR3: CASSVSGELFF. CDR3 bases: TGTGCCAGCAGCGTTTCCGGGGAGCTGTTTTTT. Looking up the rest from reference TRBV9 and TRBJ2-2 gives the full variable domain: DSGVTQTPKHLITATGQRVTLRCSPRSGDLSVYWYQQSLDQGLQFLIQYYNGEERAKGNILERFSAQQFPDLHSELNLSSLELGDSALYFCASSVSGELFFGEGSRLTVL.

Here the CDR3 DNA reads TGTGCCAGTAGTATAGGTGGCGGGGTGTTTGGCTACACCTTC. It translates to CASSIGGGVFGYTF. The gene calls are TRBV19 and TRBJ1-2; D gene ambiguous. Trimming took 1 base from V and 7 from J, leaving 13 bases between them. The CDR3 runs to 14 residues. CDR1 LNHDA and CDR2 SQIVND come from the germline V gene (reference sequence).

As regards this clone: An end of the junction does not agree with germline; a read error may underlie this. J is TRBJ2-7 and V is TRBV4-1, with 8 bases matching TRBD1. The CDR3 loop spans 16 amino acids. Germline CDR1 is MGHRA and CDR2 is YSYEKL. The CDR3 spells CVSSQDNAGGPYEQYF. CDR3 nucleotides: TGCGTCAGCAGCCAAGATAACGCAGGGGGCCCCTACGAGCAGTACTTC.

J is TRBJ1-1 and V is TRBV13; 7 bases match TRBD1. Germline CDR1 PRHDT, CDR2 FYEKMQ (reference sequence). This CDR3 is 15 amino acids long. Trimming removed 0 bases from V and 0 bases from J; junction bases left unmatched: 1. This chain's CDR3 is CASSLGQGMNTEAFF. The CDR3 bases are TGTGCCAGCAGCTTAGGACAGGGGATGAACACTGAAGCTTTCTTT. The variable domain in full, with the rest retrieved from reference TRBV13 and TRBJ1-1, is AAGVIQSPRHLIKEKRETATLKCYPIPRHDTVYWYQQGPGQDPQFLISFYEKMQSDKGSIPDRFSAQQFSDYHSELNMSSLELGDSALYFCASSLGQGMNTEAFFGQGTRLTVV.

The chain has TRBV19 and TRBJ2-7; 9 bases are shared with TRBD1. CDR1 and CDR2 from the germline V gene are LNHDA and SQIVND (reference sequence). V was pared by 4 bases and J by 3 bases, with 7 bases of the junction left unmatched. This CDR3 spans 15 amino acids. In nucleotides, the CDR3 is TGTGCCAGTAGTACCGGGACAGGGCCATACTACGAGCAGTACTTC. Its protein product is CASSTGTGPYYEQYF.

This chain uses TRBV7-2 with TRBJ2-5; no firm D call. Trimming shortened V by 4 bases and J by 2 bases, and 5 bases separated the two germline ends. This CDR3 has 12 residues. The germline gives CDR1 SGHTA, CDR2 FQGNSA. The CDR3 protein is CASSSNQETQYF. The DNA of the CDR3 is TGTGCCAGCAGCTCAAATCAAGAGACCCAGTACTTC.

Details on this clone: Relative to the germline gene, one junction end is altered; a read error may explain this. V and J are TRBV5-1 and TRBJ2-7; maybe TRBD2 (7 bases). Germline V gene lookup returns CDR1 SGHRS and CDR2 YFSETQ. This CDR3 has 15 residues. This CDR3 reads CASSLGGAISHEQYF. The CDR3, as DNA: TGCGCCAGCAGCTTAGGGGGGGCGATCTCCCACGAGCAGTACTTC. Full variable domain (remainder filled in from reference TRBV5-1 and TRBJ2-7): KAGVTQTPRYLIKTRGQQVTLSCSPISGHRSVSWYQQTPGQGLQFLFEYFSETQRNKGNFPGRFSGRQFSNSRSEMNVSTLELGDSALYLCASSLGGAISHEQYFGPGTRLTVT.